One and the same sample provided the 15 T cell receptor beta chains below, sequenced in a study of radiotherapy plus CTLA-4 blockade in lung cancer. Profiled with immunoSEQ multiplex PCR; TCRdb holds only in-frame clones, not every one. The data hold about 60,000 clones, with approximately 79% observed a single time. The sample consisted of peripheral blood, taken from a patient treated with radiotherapy plus ipilimumab. These receptors were collected from a human donor with non-small cell lung cancer who had a complete response to radiotherapy plus ipilimumab.

This clone was picked up one time. This chain connects TRBV7-6 to TRBJ2-3, with 8 nucleotides matching TRBD2. Trimming took 2 bases from V and 5 from J; bases not matched to a gene: 9. CDR1 SGHVS and CDR2 FNYEAQ come from the germline V gene. The CDR3 runs 16 residues. The CDR3 coding sequence is TGTGCCAGCAGCTTACTTGTCGAGCGGGAGCTAGATACGCAGTATTTT. Protein sequence: CASSLLVERELDTQYF. The full variable domain, completed using reference TRBV7-6 and TRBJ2-3, is GAGVSQSPRYKVTKRGQDVALRCDPISGHVSLYWYRQALGQGPEFLTYFNYEAQQDKSGLPNDRFSAERPEGSISTLTIQRTEQRDSAMYRCASSLLVERELDTQYFGPGTRLTVL.

As concerns this clone: Other nucleotide sequences in the sample specify the same CDR3. This chain links TRBV18 with TRBJ2-5, with D uncertain. Matching the DNA end better, TRBJ2-7 makes the J call doubtful. Germline loops: CDR1 KGHSH, CDR2 LQKENI. This CDR3 is 12 amino acids long. CDR3 protein: CASSPGAYEQYF. Here the CDR3 DNA reads TGTGCCAGCTCACCCGGAGCCTACGAGCAGTACTTC.

The V call is TRBV4-1, the J call TRBJ2-1; the match to TRBD2 covers 9 bases. In germline, CDR1 is MGHRA, CDR2 YSYEKL. This CDR3 has 15 amino acids. The V gene end was trimmed by 3 bases and the J gene end by 9 bases; junction bases not matched to a gene: 9. CDR3: CASSHVRVSGSEQFF. The CDR3 nucleotides read TGCGCCAGCAGCCACGTCAGGGTTAGCGGGAGTGAGCAGTTCTTC.

CDR3 in amino acids: CASGLRGTGANVLTF. The CDR3 DNA follows: TGTGCCAGCGGCCTGCGGGGCACTGGGGCCAACGTCCTGACTTTC. V usage is TRBV28 and J usage is TRBJ2-6; the D gene is possibly TRBD2 (6 bases). V was cut by 8 bases and J by 2 bases, with 13 bases left in between. This CDR3 has 15 residues. Germline V CDR1 and CDR2: MDHEN, SYDVKM.

The chain joins TRBV5-1 to TRBJ2-5; perhaps TRBD1 as D (6 bases). The CDR3 is 14 amino acids. Germline CDR1 and CDR2: SGHRS and YFSETQ. V shed 1 base and J shed 2 bases, with 9 bases lying between them. The DNA for the CDR3 is TGCGCCAGCAGCTTGTTGAGGGGGCAAGAGACCCAGTACTTC. It yields the protein CASSLLRGQETQYF.

This chain links TRBV5-1 with TRBJ2-3, with 13 bases fitting TRBD2. Trimming at V came to 1 base and at J to 6 bases, leaving 8 bases not matched to a gene. There are 17 residues in the CDR3. Germline V CDR1 and CDR2: SGHRS, YFSETQ. CDR3 sequence: CASSLLVTSGGPDTQYF. DNA for the CDR3: TGCGCCAGCAGCTTGCTAGTGACTAGCGGGGGGCCGGATACGCAGTATTTT.

This clone was observed at least ten times. This chain uses TRBV18 with TRBJ2-3; 10 bases are a match to TRBD2. V trimming: 3 bases; J trimming: 5 bases; junction bases outside the gene matches: 5. Germline V gene lookup returns CDR1 KGHSH and CDR2 LQKENI. There are 15 residues in the CDR3. The CDR3, as DNA: TGTGCCAGCTCACCTAGCGGGGGGCCGGTAGATACGCAGTATTTT. Translated, it gives CASSPSGGPVDTQYF.

This clone is a singleton in its sample. The V call is TRBV27, the J call TRBJ2-7; TRBD1 agrees at 12 bases. This CDR3 has 16 residues. The germline gives CDR1 MNHEY, CDR2 SMNVEV (reference sequence). The ends lost 6 bases at V and 4 bases at J; junction bases unmatched: 10. The DNA for the CDR3 is TGTGCCAGCAGCCCGGGACAGGGGGCTTCCTCTTACGAGCAGTACTTC. Translated, it gives CASSPGQGASSYEQYF.

The V call is TRBV30, the J call TRBJ2-7; tentative D call: TRBD2 (5 bases). CDR1 is GTSNPN, CDR2 SVGIG, per germline (reference sequence). The CDR3 contains 12 residues. Deletions cut 1 base from V and 7 bases from J, with 11 bases between. CDR3 DNA sequence: TGTGCCTGGAGTGGGAACACTAGGGAGCAGTACTTC. This encodes CAWSGNTREQYF.

The chain couples TRBV19 to TRBJ2-2, with TRBD2 identical over 8 bases. In germline, CDR1 is LNHDA, CDR2 SQIVND (reference sequence). The CDR3 consists of 16 residues. V lost 6 bases to trimming and J lost 6 bases; unmatched junction nucleotides: 12. The CDR3 loop reads CASSLTGTRLSGELFF. DNA of the CDR3: TGTGCCAGTAGCTTAACGGGGACTAGATTATCCGGGGAGCTGTTTTTT.

This chain uses TRBV7-9 with TRBJ1-1, with TRBD1 matching 8 bases. CDR3 size: 13 residues. The trim removed 5 bases at V and 11 bases at J, leaving 10 bases unmatched. Germline loops: CDR1 SEHNR, CDR2 FQNEAQ (reference sequence). The CDR3 sequence is CASSTQQGARAFF. As DNA, the CDR3 is TGTGCCAGCAGCACACAGCAGGGGGCGCGTGCTTTCTTT.

The J gene is TRBJ1-2, the V gene TRBV27; 8 bases agree with TRBD1. CDR3 size: 15 residues. Per germline, CDR1 MNHEY and CDR2 SMNVEV (reference sequence). The junction had 10 bases not matched to a gene; V was cut back by 5 bases and J by 5 bases. This CDR3 reads CASSQKPGQEYGYTF. The CDR3 region has the DNA TGTGCCAGCAGTCAGAAACCGGGACAGGAGTATGGCTACACCTTC.

V usage is TRBV28 and J usage is TRBJ2-7; D is perhaps TRBD2 (5 bases). Germline V lookup: CDR1 MDHEN, CDR2 SYDVKM. Trimming left V 2 bases short and J 7 bases short, with 18 bases between. The CDR3 is 15 amino acids. The DNA for the CDR3 is TGTGCCAGCAGTTTAGGTAGCGTACCCCGTGGGGAGCAGTACTTC. This sequence encodes CASSLGSVPRGEQYF.

The chain has TRBV30 and TRBJ1-5, with 8 bases identical to TRBD1. V lost 2 bases and J lost 4; bases outside the gene matches: 13. Germline values: CDR1 GTSNPN, CDR2 SVGIG (reference sequence). This CDR3 is built from 17 residues. This CDR3 reads CAWSPTWTGLTNQPQHF. As DNA, the CDR3 is TGTGCCTGGAGTCCAACGTGGACAGGGTTGACGAATCAGCCCCAGCATTTT.

The chain joins TRBV7-2 to TRBJ2-7, with D tentatively TRBD1 (5 bases). CDR3 length equals 15 residues. Trimming removed 1 base from V and 2 bases from J, with 12 bases in between. Germline values: CDR1 SGHTA, CDR2 FQGNSA. The CDR3 region is CASSLERGYTYEQYF. CDR3 coding DNA: TGTGCCAGCAGCTTAGAAAGGGGCTACACCTACGAGCAGTACTTC. The full variable domain, completed using reference TRBV7-2 and TRBJ2-7, is GAGVSQSPSNKVTEKGKDVELRCDPISGHTALYWYRQSLGQGLEFLIYFQGNSAPDKSGLPSDRFSAERTGGSVSTLTIQRTQQEDSAVYLCASSLERGYTYEQYFGPGTRLTVT.